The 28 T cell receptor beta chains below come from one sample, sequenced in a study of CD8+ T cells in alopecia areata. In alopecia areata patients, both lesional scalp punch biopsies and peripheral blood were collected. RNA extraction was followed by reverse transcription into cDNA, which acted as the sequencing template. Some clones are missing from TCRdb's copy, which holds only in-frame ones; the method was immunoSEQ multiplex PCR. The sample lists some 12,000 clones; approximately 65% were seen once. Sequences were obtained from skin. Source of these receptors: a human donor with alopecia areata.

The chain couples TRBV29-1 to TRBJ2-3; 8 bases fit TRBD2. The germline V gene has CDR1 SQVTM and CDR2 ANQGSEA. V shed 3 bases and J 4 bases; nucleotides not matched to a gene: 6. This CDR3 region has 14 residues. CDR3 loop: CSVERGAEADTQYF. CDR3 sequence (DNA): TGCAGCGTTGAGCGGGGGGCTGAAGCAGATACGCAGTATTTT.

The CDR3 here is CASSVVLGSPRATGELFF. In DNA form, the CDR3 reads TGTGCCAGCAGCGTAGTGTTAGGGAGCCCGCGGGCCACCGGGGAGCTGTTTTTT. The chain uses TRBV9 and TRBJ2-2, with D possibly TRBD2 on 5 matching bases. Germline V gene lookup returns CDR1 SGDLS and CDR2 YYNGEE. CDR3 length equals 18 residues. V shed 0 bases and J shed 4 bases, with 19 bases lying between them. The full variable domain, in which reference TRBV9 and TRBJ2-2 provide the parts outside the CDR3, is DSGVTQTPKHLITATGQRVTLRCSPRSGDLSVYWYQQSLDQGLQFLIQYYNGEERAKGNILERFSAQQFPDLHSELNLSSLELGDSALYFCASSVVLGSPRATGELFFGEGSRLTVL.

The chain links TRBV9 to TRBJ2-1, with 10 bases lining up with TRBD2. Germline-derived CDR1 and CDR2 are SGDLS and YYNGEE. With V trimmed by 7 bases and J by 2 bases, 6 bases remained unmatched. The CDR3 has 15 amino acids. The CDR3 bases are TGTGCCAGCTCTCAAGCGGGAGGGCCCTACAATGAGCAGTTCTTC. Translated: CASSQAGGPYNEQFF.

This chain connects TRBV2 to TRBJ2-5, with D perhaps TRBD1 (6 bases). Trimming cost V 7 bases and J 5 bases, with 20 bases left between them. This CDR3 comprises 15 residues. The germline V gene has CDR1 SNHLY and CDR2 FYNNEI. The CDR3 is CASKPLQGFEETQYF. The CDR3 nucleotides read TGTGCCAGCAAACCCCTACAGGGTTTTGAGGAGACCCAGTACTTC.

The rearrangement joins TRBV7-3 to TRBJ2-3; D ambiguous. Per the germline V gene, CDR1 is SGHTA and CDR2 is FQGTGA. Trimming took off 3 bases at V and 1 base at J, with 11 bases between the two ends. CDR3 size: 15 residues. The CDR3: CASSLSGYGTDTQYF. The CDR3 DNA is TGTGCCAGCAGCTTGTCCGGTTACGGCACAGATACGCAGTATTTT. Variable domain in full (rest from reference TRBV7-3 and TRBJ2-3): GAGVSQTPSNKVTEKGKYVELRCDPISGHTALYWYRQSLGQGPEFLIYFQGTGAADDSGLPNDRFFAVRPEGSVSTLKIQRTERGDSAVYLCASSLSGYGTDTQYFGPGTRLTVL.

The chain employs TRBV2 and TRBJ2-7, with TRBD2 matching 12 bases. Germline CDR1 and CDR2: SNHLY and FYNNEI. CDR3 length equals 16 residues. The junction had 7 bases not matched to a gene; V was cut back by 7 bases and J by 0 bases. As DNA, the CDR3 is TGTGCCAGCATCGGACTAGCGGGGAGCACCTCCTACGAGCAGTACTTC. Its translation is CASIGLAGSTSYEQYF.

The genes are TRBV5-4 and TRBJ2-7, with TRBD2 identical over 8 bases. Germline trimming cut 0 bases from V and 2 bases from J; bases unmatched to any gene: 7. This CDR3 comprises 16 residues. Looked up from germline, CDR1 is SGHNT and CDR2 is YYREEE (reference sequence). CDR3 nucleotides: TGTGCCAGCAGCTTGGGGGGGGTAGCGGGAACCTACGAGCAGTACTTC. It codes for CASSLGGVAGTYEQYF. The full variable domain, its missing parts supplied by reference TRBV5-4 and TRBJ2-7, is ETGVTQSPTHLIKTRGQQVTLRCSSQSGHNTVSWYQQALGQGPQFIFQYYREEENGRGNFPPRFSGLQFPNYSSELNVNALELDDSALYLCASSLGGVAGTYEQYFGPGTRLTVT.

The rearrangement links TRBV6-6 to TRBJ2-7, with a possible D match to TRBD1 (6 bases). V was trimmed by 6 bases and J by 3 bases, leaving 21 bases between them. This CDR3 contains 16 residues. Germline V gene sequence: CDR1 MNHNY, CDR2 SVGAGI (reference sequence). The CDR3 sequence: CASRSPAGVKIYEQYF. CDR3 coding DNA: TGTGCCAGCAGGAGTCCAGCAGGGGTAAAAATCTACGAGCAGTACTTC.

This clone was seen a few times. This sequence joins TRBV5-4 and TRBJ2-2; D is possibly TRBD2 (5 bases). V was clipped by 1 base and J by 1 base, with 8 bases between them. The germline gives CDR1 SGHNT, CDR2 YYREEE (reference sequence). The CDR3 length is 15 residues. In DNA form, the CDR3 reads TGTGCCAGCAGCTTGAGTGGGAGGAACACCGGGGAGCTGTTTTTT. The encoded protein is CASSLSGRNTGELFF.

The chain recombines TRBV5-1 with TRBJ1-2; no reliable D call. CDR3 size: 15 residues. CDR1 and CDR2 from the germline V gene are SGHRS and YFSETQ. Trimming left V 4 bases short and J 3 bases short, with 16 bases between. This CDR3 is CASSLSGVGDYGYTF. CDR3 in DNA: TGCGCCAGCAGCCTCTCGGGTGTTGGTGACTATGGCTACACCTTC.

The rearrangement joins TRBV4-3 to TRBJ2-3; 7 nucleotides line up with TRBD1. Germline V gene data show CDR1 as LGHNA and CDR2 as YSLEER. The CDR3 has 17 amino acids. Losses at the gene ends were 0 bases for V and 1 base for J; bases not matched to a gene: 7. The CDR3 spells CASSQELWTGGTDTQYF. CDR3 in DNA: TGCGCCAGCAGCCAAGAGCTTTGGACAGGAGGCACAGATACGCAGTATTTT.

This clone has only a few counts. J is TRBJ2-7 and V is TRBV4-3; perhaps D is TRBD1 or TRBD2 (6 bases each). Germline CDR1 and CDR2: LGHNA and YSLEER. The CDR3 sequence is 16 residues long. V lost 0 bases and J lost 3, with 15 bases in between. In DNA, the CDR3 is TGCGCCAGCAGCCAAGAACCCCCGGGGGCGGGCTACGAGCAGTACTTC. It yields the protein CASSQEPPGAGYEQYF.

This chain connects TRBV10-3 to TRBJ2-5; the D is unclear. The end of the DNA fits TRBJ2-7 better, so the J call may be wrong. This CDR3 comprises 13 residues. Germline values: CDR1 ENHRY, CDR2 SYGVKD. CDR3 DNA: TGTGCCATCAGTGAGCCTCGGGCCTACGAGCAGTACTTC. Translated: CAISEPRAYEQYF.

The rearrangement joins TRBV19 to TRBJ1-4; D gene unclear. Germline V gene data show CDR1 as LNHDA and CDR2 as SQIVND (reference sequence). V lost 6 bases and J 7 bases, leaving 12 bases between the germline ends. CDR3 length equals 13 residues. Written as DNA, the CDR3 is TGTGCCAGTAGGTACGCTCAGAGTGAAAAACTGTTTTTT. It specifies CASRYAQSEKLFF.

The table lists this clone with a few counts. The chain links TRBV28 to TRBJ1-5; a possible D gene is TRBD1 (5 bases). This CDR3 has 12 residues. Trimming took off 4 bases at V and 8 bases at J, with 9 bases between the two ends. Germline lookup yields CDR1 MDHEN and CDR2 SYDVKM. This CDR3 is CASSSDSKPQHF. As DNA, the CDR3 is TGTGCCAGCAGTTCCGACAGCAAGCCCCAGCATTTT.

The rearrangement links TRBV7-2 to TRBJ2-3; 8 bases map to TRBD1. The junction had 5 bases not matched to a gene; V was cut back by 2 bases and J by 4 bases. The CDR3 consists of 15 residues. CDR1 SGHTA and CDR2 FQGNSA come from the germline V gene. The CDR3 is CASSLLTGVPDTQYF. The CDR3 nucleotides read TGTGCCAGCAGCTTATTGACAGGGGTGCCAGATACGCAGTATTTT.

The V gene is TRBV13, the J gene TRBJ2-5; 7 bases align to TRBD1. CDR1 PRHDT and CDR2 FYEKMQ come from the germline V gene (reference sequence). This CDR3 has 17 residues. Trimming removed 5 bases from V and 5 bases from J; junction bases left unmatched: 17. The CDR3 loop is CASSRNDRVRERETQYF. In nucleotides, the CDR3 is TGTGCCAGCAGCCGAAATGACAGGGTACGAGAGAGGGAGACCCAGTACTTC.

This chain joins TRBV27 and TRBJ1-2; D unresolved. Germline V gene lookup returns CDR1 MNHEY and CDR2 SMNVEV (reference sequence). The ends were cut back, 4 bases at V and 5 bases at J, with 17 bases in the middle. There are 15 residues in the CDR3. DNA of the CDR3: TGTGCCAGCAGTTCCGCGGAGAGGAAAGTTTATGGCTACACCTTC. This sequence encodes CASSSAERKVYGYTF.

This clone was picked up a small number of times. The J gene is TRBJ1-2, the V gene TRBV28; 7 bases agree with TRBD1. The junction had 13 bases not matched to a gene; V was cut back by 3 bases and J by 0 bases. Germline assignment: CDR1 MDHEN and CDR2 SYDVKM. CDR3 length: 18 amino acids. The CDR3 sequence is CASSFHQLGQRANYGYTF. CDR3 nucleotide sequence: TGTGCCAGCAGTTTTCACCAGTTGGGACAGCGAGCTAACTATGGCTACACCTTC.

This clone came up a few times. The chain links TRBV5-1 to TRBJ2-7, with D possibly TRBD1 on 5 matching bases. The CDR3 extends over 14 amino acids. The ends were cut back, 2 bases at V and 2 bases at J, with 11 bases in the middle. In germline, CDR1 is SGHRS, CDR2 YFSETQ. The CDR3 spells CASSFGGAPYEQYF. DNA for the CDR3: TGCGCCAGCAGCTTTGGTGGGGCCCCCTACGAGCAGTACTTC.

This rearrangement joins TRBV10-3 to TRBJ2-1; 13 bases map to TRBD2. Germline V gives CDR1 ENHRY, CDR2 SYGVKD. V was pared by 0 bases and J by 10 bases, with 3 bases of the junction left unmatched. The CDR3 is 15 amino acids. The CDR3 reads CAISESKLAGGEQFF. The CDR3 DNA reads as TGTGCCATCAGTGAGTCTAAACTAGCGGGAGGGGAGCAGTTCTTC.

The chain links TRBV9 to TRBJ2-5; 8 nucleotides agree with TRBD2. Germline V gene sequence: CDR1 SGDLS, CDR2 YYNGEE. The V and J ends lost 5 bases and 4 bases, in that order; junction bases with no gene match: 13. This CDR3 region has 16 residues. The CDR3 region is CASSAPTGLAAETQYF. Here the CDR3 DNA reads TGTGCCAGCAGTGCCCCGACCGGACTAGCCGCAGAGACCCAGTACTTC. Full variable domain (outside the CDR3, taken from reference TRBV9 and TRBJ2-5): DSGVTQTPKHLITATGQRVTLRCSPRSGDLSVYWYQQSLDQGLQFLIQYYNGEERAKGNILERFSAQQFPDLHSELNLSSLELGDSALYFCASSAPTGLAAETQYFGPGTRLLVL.

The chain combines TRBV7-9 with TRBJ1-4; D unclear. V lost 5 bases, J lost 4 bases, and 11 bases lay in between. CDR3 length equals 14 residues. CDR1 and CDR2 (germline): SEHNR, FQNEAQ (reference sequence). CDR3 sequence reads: CASSVPPSNEKLFF. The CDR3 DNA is TGTGCCAGCAGCGTTCCCCCCAGTAATGAAAAACTGTTTTTT.

CDR3: CSGQGQGINTEAFF. The CDR3 nucleotides read TGCAGCGGCCAAGGACAGGGGATAAACACTGAAGCTTTCTTT. The rearrangement links TRBV29-1 to TRBJ1-1; the match to TRBD1 covers 9 bases. Germline V gene sequence: CDR1 SQVTM, CDR2 ANQGSEA. The CDR3 is 14 amino acids. Losses at the gene ends were 7 bases for V and 2 bases for J; bases not matched to a gene: 8.

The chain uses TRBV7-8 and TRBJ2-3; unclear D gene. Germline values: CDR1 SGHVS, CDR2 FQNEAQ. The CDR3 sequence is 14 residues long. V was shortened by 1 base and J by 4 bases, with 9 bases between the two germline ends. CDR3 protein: CASSLGVASDTQYF. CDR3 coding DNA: TGTGCCAGCAGCTTAGGGGTTGCTTCAGATACGCAGTATTTT.

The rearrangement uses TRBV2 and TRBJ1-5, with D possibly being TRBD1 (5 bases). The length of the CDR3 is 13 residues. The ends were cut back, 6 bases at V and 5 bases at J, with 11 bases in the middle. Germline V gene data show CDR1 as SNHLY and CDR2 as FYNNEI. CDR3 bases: TGTGCCAGCAGCAGGGAGACGGATCAGCCCCAGCATTTT. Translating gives CASSRETDQPQHF.

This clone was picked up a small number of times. The CDR3 here is CASSLQGAVETQYF. CDR3 bases: TGTGCCAGCAGCTTGCAGGGGGCCGTGGAGACCCAGTACTTC. The genes are TRBV5-4 and TRBJ2-5; 8 bases agree with TRBD1. This CDR3 spans 14 amino acids. After removal of 1 base from V and 5 bases from J, the junction contained 4 bases not matched to a gene. The germline CDR1 and CDR2 sequences are SGHNT and YYREEE (reference sequence).

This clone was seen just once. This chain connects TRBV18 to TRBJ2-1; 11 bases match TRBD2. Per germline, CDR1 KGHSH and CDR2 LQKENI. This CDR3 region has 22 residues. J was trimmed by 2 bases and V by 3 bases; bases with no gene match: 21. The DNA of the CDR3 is TGTGCCAGCTCACCCCTAATTGGGACTAGCGGCAATCAGGGGGCTCCCTACAATGAGCAGTTCTTC. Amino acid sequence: CASSPLIGTSGNQGAPYNEQFF. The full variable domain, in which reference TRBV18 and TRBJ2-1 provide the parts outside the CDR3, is NAGVMQNPRHLVRRRGQEARLRCSPMKGHSHVYWYRQLPEEGLKFMVYLQKENIIDESGMPKERFSAEFPKEGPSILRIQQVVRGDSAAYFCASSPLIGTSGNQGAPYNEQFFGPGTRLTVL.